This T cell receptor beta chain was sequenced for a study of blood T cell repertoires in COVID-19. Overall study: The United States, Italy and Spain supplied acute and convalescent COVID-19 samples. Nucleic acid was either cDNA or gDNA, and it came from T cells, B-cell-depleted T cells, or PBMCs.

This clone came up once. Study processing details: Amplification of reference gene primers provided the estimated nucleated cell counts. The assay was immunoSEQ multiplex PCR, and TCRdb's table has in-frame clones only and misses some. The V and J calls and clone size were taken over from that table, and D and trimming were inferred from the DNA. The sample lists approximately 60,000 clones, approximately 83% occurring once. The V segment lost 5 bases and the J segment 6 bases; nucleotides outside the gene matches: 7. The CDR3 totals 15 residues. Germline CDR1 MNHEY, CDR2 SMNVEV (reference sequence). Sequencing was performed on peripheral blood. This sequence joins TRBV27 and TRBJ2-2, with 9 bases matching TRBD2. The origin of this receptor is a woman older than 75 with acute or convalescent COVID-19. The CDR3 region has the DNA TGTGCCAGCAGTACCGGGACTAGCTATCCCGGGGAGCTGTTTTTT. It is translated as CASSTGTSYPGELFF.